This passage covers 18 T cell receptor beta chains from one sample sequenced in a study of T cell repertoires in cytomegalovirus infection. These receptors lack a known antigen. TCRdb independently ran MiXCR on the reads; one entry per CDR3 protein. The table shows about 140,000 distinct CDR3 sequences, with more than 25% occurring only once. The sample was CD8+ T cells from cultured PBMCs, taken from culture after CMV antigen stimulation. Receptor source: a human donor in good health (CMV status not recorded). Some clones in this sample may be carry-over from other donors' samples.

This clonotype was counted between two and nine times. The V and J genes are TRBV12-3 or TRBV12-4 and TRBJ2-1; the D call may be TRBD1 or TRBD2 (5 bases each). The CDR3 runs to 18 residues. Trimming cost V 3 bases and J 8 bases, with 26 bases left between them. CDR3 amino acids: CASSFIERGQGKNDEQFF. CDR3 bases: TGTGCCAGCAGTTTCATAGAGCGAGGGCAGGGCAAGAACGATGAGCAGTTCTTC.

V gene TRBV4-1 combines with J gene TRBJ2-1, with TRBD2 as a possible D gene (6 bases). This CDR3 has 18 residues. Germline values: CDR1 MGHRA, CDR2 YSYEKL. V was shortened by 1 base and J by 1 base, with 17 bases between the two germline ends. CDR3 sequence: CASSQVERLAPSYNEQFF. Written as DNA, the CDR3 is TGCGCCAGCAGCCAAGTAGAAAGGCTAGCGCCGTCCTACAATGAGCAGTTCTTC.

This clonotype was picked up a small number of times. The chain is built from TRBV20-1 and TRBJ2-1; TRBD1 might be the D (7 bases). The CDR3 totals 16 residues. V was clipped by 0 bases and J by 4 bases, with 16 bases between them. Germline V CDR1 and CDR2: DFQATT, SNEGSKA (reference sequence). CDR3 coding DNA: TGCAGTGCTAGAGACACAGGGGACTCCTGGTACAATGAGCAGTTCTTC. Amino acids: CSARDTGDSWYNEQFF.

This clonotype was seen a few times. V gene TRBV4-1 combines with J gene TRBJ1-5; no reliable D call. The CDR3 has 13 amino acids. Trimming shortened V by 4 bases and J by 4 bases, and 8 bases separated the two germline ends. Germline values: CDR1 MGHRA, CDR2 YSYEKL. The CDR3, as DNA: TGCGCCAGCAGCCCCACAGAGAATCAGCCCCAGCATTTT. This translates into CASSPTENQPQHF.

This chain links TRBV6-2 or TRBV6-3 with TRBJ1-5; D is perhaps TRBD1 (6 bases). The V gene lost 5 bases and the J gene lost 0 bases, with 11 bases spanning the gap. This CDR3 spans 15 amino acids. Per germline, CDR1 MNHEY and CDR2 SVGEGT. CDR3 nucleotides: TGTGCCAGCAGTCGGACAGCGGGTAGCAATCAGCCCCAGCATTTT. Translation: CASSRTAGSNQPQHF.

This chain uses TRBV28 with TRBJ1-1, with 9 bases identical to TRBD1. J was trimmed by 1 base and V by 6 bases; bases with no gene match: 9. The V gene's germline CDR1 is MDHEN and CDR2 SYDVKM. This CDR3 has 16 residues. The CDR3 nucleotides read TGTGCCAGCAGCTTTGACAGGGGGGGAAGGAACACTGAAGCTTTCTTT. Protein: CASSFDRGGRNTEAFF.

The rearrangement links TRBV7-8 to TRBJ2-2; 7 nucleotides match TRBD1. With V trimmed by 2 bases and J by 5 bases, 11 bases remained unmatched. This CDR3 region has 17 residues. Germline CDR1 reads SGHVS; CDR2 reads FQNEAQ. In nucleotides, the CDR3 is TGTGCCAGCAGCTTACGGATGCTGGCAGGGGGAACCGGGGAGCTGTTTTTT. Residues: CASSLRMLAGGTGELFF. Looking up the rest from reference TRBV7-8 and TRBJ2-2 gives the full variable domain: GAGVSQSPRYKVAKRGQDVALRCDPISGHVSLFWYQQALGQGPEFLTYFQNEAQLDKSGLPSDRFFAERPEGSVSTLKIQRTQQEDSAVYLCASSLRMLAGGTGELFFGEGSRLTVL.

V is TRBV12-3 or TRBV12-4 and J is TRBJ1-2; no clear D. The CDR3 spans 11 residues. Trimming removed 10 bases from V and 6 bases from J, with 12 bases in between. The DNA of the CDR3 is TGTGCCACTCAGGCGGCCCATGGCTACACCTTC. Its protein is CATQAAHGYTF.

The chain carries TRBV12-3 or TRBV12-4 and TRBJ2-1; 10 bases fit TRBD2. The J segment lost 4 bases and the V segment lost 4 bases, leaving 4 bases of the junction unmatched. The CDR3 runs to 15 residues. CDR3 protein: CASSSLAGVYNEQFF. CDR3 in DNA: TGTGCCAGCAGTTCTCTAGCGGGGGTTTACAATGAGCAGTTCTTC.

J is TRBJ2-1 and V is TRBV19, with D possibly matching TRBD2 (5 bases). The V gene lost 8 bases and the J gene lost 0 bases, with 11 bases spanning the gap. The CDR3 consists of 14 residues. Germline V CDR1 and CDR2: LNHDA, SQIVND (reference sequence). CDR3: CASEDSSSYNEQFF. As DNA, the CDR3 is TGTGCCAGTGAGGACTCGAGCTCCTACAATGAGCAGTTCTTC.

The table lists this clonotype with many counts. The rearrangement uses TRBV29-1 and TRBJ2-5; D possibly corresponds to TRBD1 (5 bases). V was trimmed by 3 bases and J by 5 bases, leaving 10 bases between them. CDR1 and CDR2 (germline): SQVTM, ANQGSEA. This CDR3 contains 12 residues. The CDR3 DNA sequence: TGCAGCGTTGACCTAGGGGTGGAGACCCAGTACTTC. This translates into CSVDLGVETQYF.

This clonotype has more than one count but fewer than ten. The chain uses TRBV20-1 and TRBJ1-5; D is possibly TRBD1 (6 bases). Germline CDR1 DFQATT, CDR2 SNEGSKA (reference sequence). There are 11 residues in the CDR3. CDR3 bases: TGCAGGGGAAAACAGGGCCAGCCCCAGCATTTT. Amino acid sequence: CRGKQGQPQHF.

This clonotype was seen at least ten times. The chain combines TRBV11-1 with TRBJ2-1; possibly TRBD1 for D (5 bases). Deletions cut 2 bases from V and 9 bases from J, with 17 bases between. The length of the CDR3 is 15 residues. From germline, CDR1 is SGHAT and CDR2 FQDESV (reference sequence). The CDR3 DNA reads TGTGCCAGCAGCTTATTTCCGTTGGGGCCCGTTGAGCAGTTCTTC. Encoded protein: CASSLFPLGPVEQFF.

The CDR3 loop is CASSLVRGENTEAFF. CDR3 nucleotides: TGTGCCAGCAGCTTAGTTCGGGGTGAGAACACTGAAGCTTTCTTT. The chain carries TRBV7-6 and TRBJ1-1; no clear D gene. This CDR3 has 15 residues. Germline lookup yields CDR1 SGHVS and CDR2 FNYEAQ. V was shortened by 1 base and J by 1 base, with 10 bases between the two germline ends.

This clonotype has only a few counts. This chain joins TRBV12-3 or TRBV12-4 and TRBJ1-2; D uncertain. The length of the CDR3 is 12 residues. The ends were cut back, 7 bases at V and 6 bases at J, with 12 bases in the middle. CDR3 nucleotide sequence: TGTGCCAGCACCGAGAATACTGATGGCTACACCTTC. Translating gives CASTENTDGYTF.

DNA of the CDR3: TGTGCCAGCAGTTTATCTCCCACGGCTCGGACCGGGGAGCTGTTTTTT. Its protein product is CASSLSPTARTGELFF. The chain uses TRBV12-3 or TRBV12-4 and TRBJ2-2; D gene uncertain. V was cut by 2 bases and J by 5 bases, with 15 bases left in between. The CDR3 is made up of 16 amino acids.

The rearrangement uses TRBV6-6 and TRBJ1-2, with D unresolved. Trimming left V 10 bases short and J 7 bases short, with 25 bases between. The CDR3 extends over 15 amino acids. Germline V gene data show CDR1 as MNHNY and CDR2 as SVGAGI (reference sequence). CDR3 in amino acids: CATLSYNERTRGYTF. The CDR3 DNA reads as TGTGCCACCTTATCCTATAATGAACGAACCCGTGGCTACACCTTC.

The CDR3 DNA reads as TGTGCCAGCAGCCACGGGAGGGGTCAGCCCCAGCATTTT. It encodes CASSHGRGQPQHF. The gene calls are TRBV3-1 and TRBJ1-5; the D gene is possibly TRBD1 (5 bases). V gave up 3 bases and J gave up 6 bases, with 9 bases separating them. CDR1 LGHDT and CDR2 YNNKEL come from the germline V gene (reference sequence). The CDR3 covers 13 residues.